This note documents a single T cell receptor beta chain sequence. The CDR3 consists of 18 residues. The ends lost 4 bases at V and 0 bases at J; junction bases unmatched: 13. The germline gives CDR1 SGHTS, CDR2 YDEGEE. In the original workflow: Researchers report that nucleated cell counts were estimated from reference gene primer amplification. Assay: immunoSEQ multiplex PCR; the TCRdb copy retains only in-frame clones and omits some. The D gene and trimming were derived from the DNA, and the V and J assignments and clone size from that table. This table holds 400,000 to 450,000 clones, about 91% found once. The sample belongs to a study of blood T cell repertoires in COVID-19. Study at large: The samples span acute and convalescent COVID-19 from the United States, Italy and Spain.

The source is a woman between 50 and 59 years old with COVID-19, enrolled during active disease. Specimen: peripheral blood. The V call is TRBV5-8, the J call TRBJ1-5, with 7 nucleotides matching TRBD1. The CDR3 spells CASSPGTESPYSNQPQHF. The CDR3 nucleotides are TGTGCCAGCAGCCCAGGGACAGAGTCCCCGTATAGCAATCAGCCCCAGCATTTT. The whole variable domain, remainder taken from reference TRBV5-8 and TRBJ1-5, is EAGVTQSPTHLIKTRGQQATLRCSPISGHTSVYWYQQALGLGLQFLLWYDEGEERNRGNFPPRFSGRQFPNYSSELNVNALELEDSALYLCASSPGTESPYSNQPQHFGDGTRLSIL.